The 29 T cell receptor beta chains listed next were all sequenced from one sample in a study of blood T cell repertoires in COVID-19. Some clones are missing from TCRdb's copy, which holds only in-frame ones; the method was immunoSEQ multiplex PCR. This sample has 250,000 or so clones, with 80% to 85% found just once. The specimen sequenced was PBMCs or T cells enriched from blood (not recorded which). The receptors were sampled from a man aged 50-60 years who had recovered from COVID-19.

This chain links TRBV5-1 with TRBJ1-1, with D uncertain. The CDR3 is 13 amino acids. The germline gives CDR1 SGHRS, CDR2 YFSETQ. Trimming cost V 2 bases and J 1 base, with 6 bases left between them. CDR3 bases: TGCGCCAGCAGCTTACAAGAGAACACTGAAGCTTTCTTT. Translating it yields CASSLQENTEAFF.

V gene TRBV30 combines with J gene TRBJ1-2; D might be TRBD1 (5 bases). Trimming took off 6 bases at V and 8 bases at J, with 13 bases between the two ends. This CDR3 spans 11 amino acids. From germline, CDR1 is GTSNPN and CDR2 SVGIG (reference sequence). The CDR3 coding sequence is TGTGCCTGCCTAGGGGTCTTGGGCTACACCTTC. Translated, it gives CACLGVLGYTF.

This chain connects TRBV29-1 to TRBJ1-4; D unclear. Germline CDR1 and CDR2: SQVTM and ANQGSEA. Trimming took off 7 bases at V and 8 bases at J, with 11 bases between the two ends. This CDR3 has 11 amino acids. This CDR3 reads CSARGIEKLFF. The DNA for the CDR3 is TGCAGCGCCCGGGGTATCGAAAAACTGTTTTTT.

The chain has TRBV7-2 and TRBJ2-7; 11 positions agree with TRBD2. The CDR3 is 17 amino acids. Trimming removed 4 bases from V and 4 bases from J; junction bases left unmatched: 12. Germline lookup yields CDR1 SGHTA and CDR2 FQGNSA. DNA for the CDR3: TGTGCCAGCAGCTCGGTCGCCTTAGCGGGAGGGCATTACGAGCAGTACTTC. Its protein product is CASSSVALAGGHYEQYF.

The chain is built from TRBV9 and TRBJ2-3; 12 nucleotides match TRBD2. The germline V gene has CDR1 SGDLS and CDR2 YYNGEE. J lost 4 bases, V lost 2 bases, and 5 bases had no gene match. There are 16 residues in the CDR3. CDR3 in DNA: TGTGCCAGCAGCGTCACTAGCGGGGGGTTCGCAGATACGCAGTATTTT. As protein: CASSVTSGGFADTQYF.

This chain joins TRBV9 and TRBJ2-7, with TRBD2 matching over 11 bases. This CDR3 has 16 amino acids. CDR1 and CDR2 from the germline V gene are SGDLS and YYNGEE. J was trimmed by 3 bases and V by 4 bases; bases with no gene match: 9. For the CDR3, the DNA is TGTGCCAGCAGCCCACCGATAGCGGGAGGGGACTACGAGCAGTACTTC. Translated: CASSPPIAGGDYEQYF.

The chain employs TRBV6-5 and TRBJ2-7, with TRBD1 as a possible D gene (6 bases). The CDR3 consists of 14 residues. Germline V gene data show CDR1 as MNHEY and CDR2 as SVGAGI. Trimming left V 5 bases short and J 6 bases short, with 17 bases between. CDR3 loop: CASSTDGTRFEQYF. The CDR3 coding sequence is TGTGCCAGCAGTACGGACGGGACAAGATTCGAGCAGTACTTC.

The chain links TRBV28 to TRBJ1-1; no clear D. V lost 2 bases and J 0 bases, leaving 10 bases between the germline ends. The CDR3 extends over 15 amino acids. Germline V gene lookup returns CDR1 MDHEN and CDR2 SYDVKM. CDR3 protein: CASSLPGGLNTEAFF. CDR3 nucleotide sequence: TGTGCCAGCAGTTTACCCGGAGGGCTGAACACTGAAGCTTTCTTT.

V usage is TRBV21-1 and J usage is TRBJ2-6; no DNA check was done on the table's D call, TRBD1. TRBV21-1 is tagged as a pseudogene. This CDR3 is built from 15 residues. The CDR3 DNA reads TGTGCCAGCAGCCCCCAGGACAGGGAGCATTCCGTCCTGACTTTC. Translating it yields CASSPQDREHSVLTF.

This clone appeared a few times. V is TRBV6-5 and J is TRBJ2-2; D possibly corresponds to TRBD1 (5 bases). Germline CDR1 is MNHEY and CDR2 is SVGAGI. The CDR3 is made up of 15 amino acids. Trimming left V 6 bases short and J 5 bases short, with 16 bases between. For the CDR3, the DNA is TGTGCCAGCAGCCTTATTCAGGGTCAAACCGGGGAGCTGTTTTTT. This codes for CASSLIQGQTGELFF.

CDR3 loop: CASSPQAGQGAAEAFF. The CDR3 DNA reads as TGTGCCAGCAGCCCGCAGGCGGGACAGGGGGCCGCTGAAGCTTTCTTT. The chain combines TRBV7-9 with TRBJ1-1; 12 bases fit TRBD1. This CDR3 is 16 amino acids long. CDR1 is SEHNR, CDR2 FQNEAQ, per germline (reference sequence). Germline trimming cut 5 bases from V and 6 bases from J; bases unmatched to any gene: 10.

The chain links TRBV6-5 to TRBJ1-5; no reliable D call. This CDR3 has 14 residues. Germline values: CDR1 MNHEY, CDR2 SVGAGI. The V gene lost 6 bases and the J gene lost 2 bases, with 11 bases spanning the gap. The CDR3 region is CASSERVGNQPQHF. CDR3 nucleotides: TGTGCCAGCAGCGAGAGGGTGGGCAATCAGCCCCAGCATTTT.

This chain connects TRBV2 to TRBJ2-2; 14 positions agree with TRBD2. J lost 4 bases, V lost 4 bases, and 2 bases had no gene match. Germline V CDR1 and CDR2: SNHLY, FYNNEI. This CDR3 is built from 16 residues. CDR3 sequence (DNA): TGTGCCAGCAGTGTGACTAGCGGGGGGGCCACCGGGGAGCTGTTTTTT. Its translation: CASSVTSGGATGELFF.

The chain uses TRBV12-3 or TRBV12-4 and TRBJ1-3; no clear D gene. CDR3 length: 12 residues. The V end was cut by 3 bases, the J end by 3 bases, with 3 bases between. As DNA, the CDR3 is TGTGCCAGCAGTTTCGGTGGAAACACCATATATTTT. Translation gives CASSFGGNTIYF.

In DNA, the CDR3 is TGTGCCAGTAGTATATTCAGGGGGCCCGGGGGCGCTAGCACAGATACGCAGTATTTT. Translating it yields CASSIFRGPGGASTDTQYF. The rearrangement links TRBV19 to TRBJ2-3, with 8 bases identical to TRBD1. The CDR3 length is 19 residues. Per germline, CDR1 LNHDA and CDR2 SQIVND (reference sequence). The V and J ends lost 2 bases and 0 bases, in that order; junction bases with no gene match: 13.

The chain couples TRBV7-2 to TRBJ1-6; a possible D gene is TRBD1 (5 bases). There are 16 residues in the CDR3. The ends were cut back, 0 bases at V and 7 bases at J, with 13 bases in the middle. Germline lookup yields CDR1 SGHTA and CDR2 FQGNSA. The CDR3 protein is CASSLARQGSNSPLHF. In DNA, the CDR3 is TGTGCCAGCAGCTTAGCGAGGCAGGGATCGAATTCACCCCTCCACTTT.

The V gene is TRBV28, the J gene TRBJ2-2, with TRBD2 matching over 12 bases. The CDR3 runs to 14 residues. The V gene end was trimmed by 8 bases and the J gene end by 4 bases; junction bases not matched to a gene: 2. Germline V gives CDR1 MDHEN, CDR2 SYDVKM. CDR3 residues: CASLTSGGTGELFF. The CDR3 DNA reads TGTGCCAGCCTGACTAGCGGGGGCACCGGGGAGCTGTTTTTT.

V gene TRBV2 combines with J gene TRBJ1-5, with D hard to call. The CDR3 is 13 amino acids. The germline CDR1 and CDR2 sequences are SNHLY and FYNNEI. V was clipped by 2 bases and J by 6 bases, with 8 bases between them. CDR3 DNA: TGTGCCAGCAGTGAATTGGTAGTTCAGCCCCAGCATTTT. Its translation is CASSELVVQPQHF.

The genes are TRBV11-3 and TRBJ2-7; 8 bases fit TRBD2. CDR3 length equals 15 residues. Germline V CDR1 and CDR2: SGHNT, YENEEA. V shed 3 bases and J 3 bases; nucleotides not matched to a gene: 7. As DNA, the CDR3 is TGTGCCAGCAGCTTGGACTTAGCGGGACGCTACGAGCAGTACTTC. Translating gives CASSLDLAGRYEQYF.

In its sample, this clone was seen once. CDR3 loop: CASSVELSGELFF. In nucleotides, the CDR3 is TGTGCCAGCAGCGTAGAGCTGAGCGGGGAGCTGTTTTTT. The V and J genes are TRBV9 and TRBJ2-2; D is ambiguous. The CDR3 is 13 amino acids. Germline loops: CDR1 SGDLS, CDR2 YYNGEE. Deletions cut 0 bases from V and 7 bases from J, with 7 bases between.

CDR3 in DNA: TGTGCCAGCAGCCTGGAGGGGGCGAGCAATCAGCCCCAGCATTTT. It yields the protein CASSLEGASNQPQHF. The gene calls are TRBV4-2 and TRBJ1-5; 7 bases are shared with TRBD1. The germline V gene has CDR1 LGHNA and CDR2 YNFKEQ. The trim removed 4 bases at V and 1 base at J, leaving 4 bases unmatched. The CDR3 sequence is 15 residues long.

The CDR3 DNA reads TGTGCCAGCAGCGTATCCCAGGGAACATATCGTGGCTACACCTTC. It encodes CASSVSQGTYRGYTF. This chain links TRBV9 with TRBJ1-2, with D possibly being TRBD1 (5 bases). The V gene lost 1 base and the J gene lost 7 bases, with 17 bases spanning the gap. This CDR3 spans 15 amino acids. Per the germline V gene, CDR1 is SGDLS and CDR2 is YYNGEE.

The chain joins TRBV7-9 to TRBJ2-7, with D possibly being TRBD1 (6 bases). The CDR3 extends over 16 amino acids. V lost 2 bases and J 1 base, leaving 15 bases between the germline ends. The germline V gene encodes CDR1 SEHNR and CDR2 FQNEAQ (reference sequence). CDR3 protein: CASSLPRGPRSYEQYF. The DNA for the CDR3 is TGTGCCAGCAGCTTACCCAGGGGCCCAAGATCCTACGAGCAGTACTTC.

The gene calls are TRBV28 and TRBJ2-7; TRBD2 matches 10 bases. The ends lost 4 bases at V and 1 base at J; junction bases unmatched: 4. The CDR3 is 15 amino acids. In germline, CDR1 is MDHEN, CDR2 SYDVKM. CDR3 nucleotide sequence: TGTGCCAGCAGTTCCCTAGCGGGAGCATCCTACGAGCAGTACTTC. Translation gives CASSSLAGASYEQYF. The complete variable domain, with remaining parts taken from reference TRBV28 and TRBJ2-7, reads DVKVTQSSRYLVKRTGEKVFLECVQDMDHENMFWYRQDPGLGLRLIYFSYDVKMKEKGDIPEGYSVSREKKERFSLILESASTNQTSMYLCASSSLAGASYEQYFGPGTRLTVT.

This chain links TRBV7-2 with TRBJ1-3; D gene unclear. Trimming shortened V by 5 bases and J by 0 bases, and 11 bases separated the two germline ends. Germline CDR1 and CDR2: SGHTA and FQGNSA. CDR3 length: 15 amino acids. The CDR3 DNA reads TGTGCCAGCAGCCACCAACTCGGCTCTGGAAACACCATATATTTT. This sequence encodes CASSHQLGSGNTIYF.

This clone was observed a few times. The chain is built from TRBV6-5 and TRBJ1-2; a weak D match, TRBD1 (5 bases). The CDR3 loop spans 13 amino acids. Trimming stripped 8 bases from V and 4 bases from J, with 14 bases between. Germline CDR1 reads MNHEY; CDR2 reads SVGAGI. The CDR3 nucleotides are TGTGCCAGCGCACTGGACAAACGCTATGGCTACACCTTC. Translated, it gives CASALDKRYGYTF.

The chain carries TRBV5-1 and TRBJ2-6; maybe TRBD1 (5 bases). Germline V gene data show CDR1 as SGHRS and CDR2 as YFSETQ. This CDR3 spans 16 amino acids. Trimming removed 4 bases from V and 1 base from J, with 12 bases in between. CDR3 sequence: CASSDGSGSGANVLTF. As DNA, the CDR3 is TGCGCCAGCAGCGACGGCTCAGGGTCTGGGGCCAACGTCCTGACTTTC.

The J gene is TRBJ1-5, the V gene TRBV2; no reliable D call. The V gene's germline CDR1 is SNHLY and CDR2 FYNNEI. The CDR3 runs 13 residues. The V end lost 8 bases, the J end lost 3 bases, and 11 bases lay between the germline ends. The CDR3, as DNA: TGTGCCAGCGGGCGGGAAAACAATCAGCCCCAGCATTTT. This encodes CASGRENNQPQHF.

V is TRBV19 and J is TRBJ1-1; D is unresolved. The CDR3 has 15 residues. CDR1 is LNHDA, CDR2 SQIVND, per germline (reference sequence). Trimming removed 3 bases at V and 0 bases at J, with 11 bases between. CDR3 sequence: CASSMRGVMNTEAFF. CDR3 bases: TGTGCCAGTAGTATGAGAGGAGTCATGAACACTGAAGCTTTCTTT.